This section outlines one T cell receptor beta chain sequence together with its context. Its matching antigen is unknown. V dropped 6 bases and J dropped 6; count of bases not matched to a gene: 10. This CDR3 contains 16 residues. Germline V gene sequence: CDR1 MNHGY, CDR2 SAAAGT. The data derive from a study of graft-versus-host responses after intestinal transplantation. On the study more broadly: As for transplant type, recipients had multivisceral, liver-intestinal, or isolated intestinal grafts. The study gave all recipients anti-thymocyte globulin induction, then tacrolimus and steroids for about 3 years. Findings and caveats of the study: Allograft clonal ratios (graft-versus-host to host-versus-graft) were high in patients who had graft-donor T cell macrochimerism. Circulating GvH clones peaking coincided with falling HvG clones soon after transplant.

Repertoires were generated with immunoSEQ multiplex PCR, while TCRdb's copy carries only in-frame clones and drops some. The data show around 99,000 clones, about 91% seen once. This chain connects TRBV6-8 to TRBJ1-6; 8 bases agree with TRBD1. The sequence came from a human donor who was the organ donor for an intestinal transplant. The sequenced sample was unstimulated CD4+ T cells sorted from spleen or lymph node cells, obtained before transplant. In DNA, the CDR3 is TGTGCCAGCAGATCCCGGACAGGGTCTCTTAATTCACCCCTCCACTTT. Translated, it gives CASRSRTGSLNSPLHF.